The entry that follows covers one TCR beta chain sequence. This specimen belongs to a study of blood T cell repertoires in COVID-19. Overall study: The study drew acute and convalescent COVID-19 samples from the United States, Italy and Spain. Sources were T cells, B-cell-depleted T cells, or PBMCs; the material itself was cDNA or gDNA.

Under the authors' procedure: The assay estimated nucleated cells by amplifying reference gene primers. The data were produced by immunoSEQ multiplex PCR, yet TCRdb's version contains in-frame clones alone and is incomplete. For V, J and clone size, that table is used; D and trimming come from the DNA. The sample has fewer than 350,000 clones, roughly 86% seen once. CDR3 size: 15 residues. V lost 5 bases to trimming and J lost 0 bases, with 13 bases between them. The germline V gene has CDR1 SEHNR and CDR2 FQNEAQ (reference sequence). What was sequenced was peripheral blood. The sequence was obtained from a young man with active or convalescent COVID-19. This rearrangement joins TRBV7-9 to TRBJ1-1, with TRBD1 as a possible D gene (6 bases). The CDR3 bases are TGTGCCAGCAGCACCCGACAGGCGCTGAACACTGAAGCTTTCTTT. Encoded protein: CASSTRQALNTEAFF.